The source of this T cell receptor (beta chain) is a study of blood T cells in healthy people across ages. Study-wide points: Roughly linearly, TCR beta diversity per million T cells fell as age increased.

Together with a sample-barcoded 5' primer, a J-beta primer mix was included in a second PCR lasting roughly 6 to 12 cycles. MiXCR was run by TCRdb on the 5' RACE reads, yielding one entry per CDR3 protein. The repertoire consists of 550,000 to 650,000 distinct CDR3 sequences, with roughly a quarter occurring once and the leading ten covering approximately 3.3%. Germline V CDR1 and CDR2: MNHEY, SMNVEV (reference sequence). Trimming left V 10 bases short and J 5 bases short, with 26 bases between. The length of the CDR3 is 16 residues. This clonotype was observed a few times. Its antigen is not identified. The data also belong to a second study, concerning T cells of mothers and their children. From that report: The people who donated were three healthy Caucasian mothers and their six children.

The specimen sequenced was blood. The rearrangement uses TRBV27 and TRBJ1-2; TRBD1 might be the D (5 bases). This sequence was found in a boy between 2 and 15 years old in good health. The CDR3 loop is CAIRGPYPQGGYGYTF. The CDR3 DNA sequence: TGTGCCATCCGGGGCCCTTATCCCCAGGGTGGGTATGGCTACACCTTC.